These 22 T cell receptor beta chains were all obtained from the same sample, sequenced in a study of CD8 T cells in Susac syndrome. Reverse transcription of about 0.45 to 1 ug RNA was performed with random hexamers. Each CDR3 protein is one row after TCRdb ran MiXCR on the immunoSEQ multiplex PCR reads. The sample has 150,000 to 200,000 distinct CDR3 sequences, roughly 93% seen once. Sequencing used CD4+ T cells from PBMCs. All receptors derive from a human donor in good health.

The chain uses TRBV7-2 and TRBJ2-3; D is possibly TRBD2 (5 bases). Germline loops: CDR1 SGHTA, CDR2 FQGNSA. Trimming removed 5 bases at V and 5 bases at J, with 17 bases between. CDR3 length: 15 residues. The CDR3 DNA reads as TGTGCCAGCAGCCACCGGACTGGGAAGGGAGATACGCAGTATTTT. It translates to CASSHRTGKGDTQYF. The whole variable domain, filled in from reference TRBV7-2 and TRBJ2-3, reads GAGVSQSPSNKVTEKGKDVELRCDPISGHTALYWYRQSLGQGLEFLIYFQGNSAPDKSGLPSDRFSAERTGGSVSTLTIQRTQQEDSAVYLCASSHRTGKGDTQYFGPGTRLTVL.

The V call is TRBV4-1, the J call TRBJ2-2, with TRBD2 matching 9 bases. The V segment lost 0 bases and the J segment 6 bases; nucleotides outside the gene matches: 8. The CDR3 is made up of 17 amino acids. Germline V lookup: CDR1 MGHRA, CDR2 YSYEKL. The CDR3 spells CASSQESSGGLAGELFF. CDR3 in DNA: TGCGCCAGCAGCCAAGAAAGTAGCGGGGGACTCGCCGGGGAGCTGTTTTTT.

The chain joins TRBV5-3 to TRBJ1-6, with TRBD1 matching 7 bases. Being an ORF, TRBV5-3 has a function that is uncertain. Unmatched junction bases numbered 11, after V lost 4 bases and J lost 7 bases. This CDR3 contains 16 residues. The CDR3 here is CARSRQQGSRNSPLHF. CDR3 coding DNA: TGTGCCAGAAGCCGCCAACAGGGGTCGAGGAATTCACCCCTCCACTTT.

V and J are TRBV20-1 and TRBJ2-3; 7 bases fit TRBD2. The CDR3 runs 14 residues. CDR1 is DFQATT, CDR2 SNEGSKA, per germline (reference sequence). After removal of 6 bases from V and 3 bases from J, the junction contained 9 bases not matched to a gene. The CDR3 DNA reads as TGCAGTGCCCCCTCTAGCGGAACAACAGATACGCAGTATTTT. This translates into CSAPSSGTTDTQYF.

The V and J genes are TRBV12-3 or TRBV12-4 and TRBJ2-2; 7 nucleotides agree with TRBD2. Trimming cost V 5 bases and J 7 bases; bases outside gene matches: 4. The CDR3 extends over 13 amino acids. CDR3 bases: TGTGCCAGCAGTGGACTAGAGGGCGGGGAGCTGTTTTTT. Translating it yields CASSGLEGGELFF.

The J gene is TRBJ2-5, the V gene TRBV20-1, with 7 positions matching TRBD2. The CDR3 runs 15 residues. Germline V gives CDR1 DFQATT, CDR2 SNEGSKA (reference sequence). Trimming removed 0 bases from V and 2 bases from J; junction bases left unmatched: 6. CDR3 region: CSARDPQRGQETQYF. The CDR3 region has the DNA TGCAGTGCTAGAGACCCTCAGCGGGGACAAGAGACCCAGTACTTC.

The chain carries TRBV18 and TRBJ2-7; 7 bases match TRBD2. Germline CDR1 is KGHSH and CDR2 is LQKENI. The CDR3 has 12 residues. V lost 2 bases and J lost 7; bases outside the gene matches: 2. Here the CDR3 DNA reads TGTGCCAGCTCACCAGGGGGGGTTGAGCAGTACTTC. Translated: CASSPGGVEQYF.

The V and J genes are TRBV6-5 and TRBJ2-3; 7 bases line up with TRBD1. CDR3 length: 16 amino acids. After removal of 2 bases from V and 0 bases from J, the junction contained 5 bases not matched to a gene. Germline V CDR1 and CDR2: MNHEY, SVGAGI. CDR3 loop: CASSYGQGESTDTQYF. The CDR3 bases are TGTGCCAGCAGTTACGGGCAGGGGGAGAGCACAGATACGCAGTATTTT.

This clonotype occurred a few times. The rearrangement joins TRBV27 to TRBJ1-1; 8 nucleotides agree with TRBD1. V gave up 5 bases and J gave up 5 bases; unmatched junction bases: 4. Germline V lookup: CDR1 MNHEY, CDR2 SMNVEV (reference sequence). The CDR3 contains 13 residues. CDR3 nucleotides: TGTGCCAGCAGTCTAGACAGGGGAACTGAAGCTTTCTTT. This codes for CASSLDRGTEAFF.

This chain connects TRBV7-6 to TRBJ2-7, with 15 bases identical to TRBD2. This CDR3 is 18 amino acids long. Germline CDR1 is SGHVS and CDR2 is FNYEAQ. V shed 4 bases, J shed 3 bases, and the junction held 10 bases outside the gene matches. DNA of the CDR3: TGTGCCAGCAGCTCTAAAACCGGGACTAGCGGGGGGAACTACGAGCAGTACTTC. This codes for CASSSKTGTSGGNYEQYF.

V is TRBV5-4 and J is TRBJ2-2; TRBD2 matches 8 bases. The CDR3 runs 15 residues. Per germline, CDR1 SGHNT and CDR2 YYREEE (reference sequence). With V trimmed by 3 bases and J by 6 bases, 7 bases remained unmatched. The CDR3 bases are TGTGCCAGCAGCTCAACGGTCGGGGGGGCCGGGGAGCTGTTTTTT. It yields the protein CASSSTVGGAGELFF.

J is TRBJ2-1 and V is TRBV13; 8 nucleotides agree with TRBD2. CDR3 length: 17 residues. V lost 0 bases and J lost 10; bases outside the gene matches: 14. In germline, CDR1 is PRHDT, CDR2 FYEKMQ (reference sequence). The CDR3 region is CASSLGFRAGARGEQFF. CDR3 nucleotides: TGTGCCAGCAGCTTAGGGTTCAGAGCGGGGGCCCGGGGAGAGCAGTTCTTC.

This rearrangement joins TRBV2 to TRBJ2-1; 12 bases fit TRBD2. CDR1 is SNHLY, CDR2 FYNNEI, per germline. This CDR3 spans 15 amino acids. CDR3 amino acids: CGTSGGSSSYNEQFF. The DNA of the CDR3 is TGTGGTACTAGCGGGGGGTCAAGCTCCTACAATGAGCAGTTCTTC.

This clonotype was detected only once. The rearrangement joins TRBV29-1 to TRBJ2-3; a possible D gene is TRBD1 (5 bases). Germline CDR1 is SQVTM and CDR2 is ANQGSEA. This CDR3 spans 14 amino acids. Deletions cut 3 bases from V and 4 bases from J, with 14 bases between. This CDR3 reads CSVDNWGRADTQYF. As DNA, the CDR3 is TGCAGCGTTGATAACTGGGGCCGGGCAGATACGCAGTATTTT.

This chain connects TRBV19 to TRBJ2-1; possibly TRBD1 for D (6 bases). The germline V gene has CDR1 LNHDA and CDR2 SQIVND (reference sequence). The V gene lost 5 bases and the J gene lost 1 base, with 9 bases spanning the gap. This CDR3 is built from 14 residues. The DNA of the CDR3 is TGTGCCAGTAGTTTTGGACAGTCCTACAATGAGCAGTTCTTC. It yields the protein CASSFGQSYNEQFF.

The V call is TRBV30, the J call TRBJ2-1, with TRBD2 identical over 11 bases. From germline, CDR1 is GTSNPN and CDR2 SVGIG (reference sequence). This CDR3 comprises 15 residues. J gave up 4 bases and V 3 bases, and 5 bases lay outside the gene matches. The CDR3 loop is CAWSPGTSGYNEQFF. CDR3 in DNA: TGTGCCTGGAGCCCTGGGACTAGCGGATACAATGAGCAGTTCTTC.

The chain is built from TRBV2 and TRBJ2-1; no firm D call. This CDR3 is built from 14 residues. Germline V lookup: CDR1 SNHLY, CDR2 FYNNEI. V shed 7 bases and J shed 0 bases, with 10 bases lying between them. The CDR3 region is CASKMAFSYNEQFF. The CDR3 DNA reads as TGTGCCAGCAAGATGGCGTTCTCCTACAATGAGCAGTTCTTC.

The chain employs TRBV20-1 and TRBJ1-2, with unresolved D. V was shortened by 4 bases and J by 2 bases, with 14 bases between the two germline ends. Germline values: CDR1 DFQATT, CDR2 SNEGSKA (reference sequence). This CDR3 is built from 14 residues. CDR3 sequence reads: CSAIEDASNYGYTF. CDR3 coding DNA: TGCAGTGCTATAGAGGACGCCTCGAACTATGGCTACACCTTC.

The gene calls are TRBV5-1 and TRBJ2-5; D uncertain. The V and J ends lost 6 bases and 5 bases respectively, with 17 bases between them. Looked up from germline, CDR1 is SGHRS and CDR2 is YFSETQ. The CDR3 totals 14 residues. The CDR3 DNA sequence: TGCGCCAGCAAAATACAGCCTTCTGAGGAGACCCAGTACTTC. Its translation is CASKIQPSEETQYF.

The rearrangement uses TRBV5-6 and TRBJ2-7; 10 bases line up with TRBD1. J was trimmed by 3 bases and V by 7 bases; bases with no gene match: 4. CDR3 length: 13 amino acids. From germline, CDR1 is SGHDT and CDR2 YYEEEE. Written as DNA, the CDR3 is TGTGCCAGCCGGTGGACAGGGGGCTACGAGCAGTACTTC. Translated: CASRWTGGYEQYF.

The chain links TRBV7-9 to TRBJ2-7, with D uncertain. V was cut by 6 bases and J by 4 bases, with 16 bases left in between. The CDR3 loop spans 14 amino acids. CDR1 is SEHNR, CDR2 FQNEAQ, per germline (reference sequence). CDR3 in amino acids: CASSSGQLRYEQYF. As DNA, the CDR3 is TGTGCCAGCAGTTCGGGTCAACTGCGGTACGAGCAGTACTTC.

CDR3 sequence: CSASEAGVSTDTQYF. DNA of the CDR3: TGCAGTGCTTCGGAAGCGGGAGTAAGCACAGATACGCAGTATTTT. V is TRBV20-1 and J is TRBJ2-3; 8 nucleotides agree with TRBD2. V lost 5 bases to trimming and J lost 0 bases; unmatched junction nucleotides: 7. The CDR3 runs 15 residues. CDR1 and CDR2 from the germline V gene are DFQATT and SNEGSKA (reference sequence).